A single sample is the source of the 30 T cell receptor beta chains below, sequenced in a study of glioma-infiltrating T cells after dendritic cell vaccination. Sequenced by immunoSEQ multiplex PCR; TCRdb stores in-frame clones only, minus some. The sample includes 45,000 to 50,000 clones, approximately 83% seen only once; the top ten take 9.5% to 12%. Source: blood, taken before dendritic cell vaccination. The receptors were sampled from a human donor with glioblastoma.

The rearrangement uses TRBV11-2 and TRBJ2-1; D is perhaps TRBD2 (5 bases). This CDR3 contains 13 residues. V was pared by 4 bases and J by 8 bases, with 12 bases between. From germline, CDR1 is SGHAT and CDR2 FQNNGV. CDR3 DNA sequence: TGTGCCAGCAGCTCTGGCCTAGCCGATGAGCAGTTCTTC. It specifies CASSSGLADEQFF.

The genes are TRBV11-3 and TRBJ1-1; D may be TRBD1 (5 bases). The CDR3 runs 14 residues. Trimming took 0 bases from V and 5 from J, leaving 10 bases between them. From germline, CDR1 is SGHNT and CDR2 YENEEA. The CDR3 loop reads CASSLEGLWTEAFF. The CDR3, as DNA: TGTGCCAGCAGCTTAGAGGGGCTCTGGACTGAAGCTTTCTTT.

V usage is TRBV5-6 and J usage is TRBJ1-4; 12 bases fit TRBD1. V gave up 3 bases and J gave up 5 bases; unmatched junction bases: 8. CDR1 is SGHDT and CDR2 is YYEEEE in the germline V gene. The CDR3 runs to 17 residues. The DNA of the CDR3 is TGTGCCAGCAGCTCGCCGGGACAGGGGGCCATAAATGAAAAACTGTTTTTT. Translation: CASSSPGQGAINEKLFF.

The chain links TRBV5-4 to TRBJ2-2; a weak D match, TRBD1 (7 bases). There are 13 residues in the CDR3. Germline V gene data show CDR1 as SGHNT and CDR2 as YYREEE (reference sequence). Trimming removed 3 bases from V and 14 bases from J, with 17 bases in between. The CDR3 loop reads CASSSPPGGSLFF. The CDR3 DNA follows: TGTGCCAGCAGCTCCCCCCCAGGGGGGAGTCTGTTTTTT.

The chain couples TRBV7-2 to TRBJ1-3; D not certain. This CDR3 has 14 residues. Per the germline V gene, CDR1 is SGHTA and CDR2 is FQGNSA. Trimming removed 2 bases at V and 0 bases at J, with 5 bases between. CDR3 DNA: TGTGCCAGCAGCTTATACAGCTCTGGAAACACCATATATTTT. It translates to CASSLYSSGNTIYF.

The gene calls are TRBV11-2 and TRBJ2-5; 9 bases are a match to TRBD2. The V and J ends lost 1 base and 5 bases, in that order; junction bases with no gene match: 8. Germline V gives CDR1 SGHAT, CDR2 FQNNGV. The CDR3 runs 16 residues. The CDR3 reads CASSLGGGGAGETQYF. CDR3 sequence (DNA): TGTGCCAGCAGCTTAGGAGGCGGGGGGGCGGGGGAGACCCAGTACTTC. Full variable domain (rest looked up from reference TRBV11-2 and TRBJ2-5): EAGVAQSPRYKIIEKRQSVAFWCNPISGHATLYWYQQILGQGPKLLIQFQNNGVVDDSQLPKDRFSAERLKGVDSTLKIQPAKLEDSAVYLCASSLGGGGAGETQYFGPGTRLLVL.

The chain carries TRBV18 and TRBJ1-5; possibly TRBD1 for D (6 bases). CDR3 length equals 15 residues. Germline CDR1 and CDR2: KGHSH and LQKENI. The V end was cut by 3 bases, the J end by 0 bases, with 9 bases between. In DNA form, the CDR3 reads TGTGCCAGCTCACCCGGGACAAATAGCAATCAGCCCCAGCATTTT. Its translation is CASSPGTNSNQPQHF.

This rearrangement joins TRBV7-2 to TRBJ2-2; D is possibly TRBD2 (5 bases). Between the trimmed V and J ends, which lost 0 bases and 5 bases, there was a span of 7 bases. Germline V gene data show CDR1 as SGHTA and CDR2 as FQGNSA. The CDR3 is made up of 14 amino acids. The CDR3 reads CASSLAPGTGELFF. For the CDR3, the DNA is TGTGCCAGCAGCTTAGCGCCGGGAACCGGGGAGCTGTTTTTT. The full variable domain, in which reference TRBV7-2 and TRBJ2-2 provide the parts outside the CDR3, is GAGVSQSPSNKVTEKGKDVELRCDPISGHTALYWYRQSLGQGLEFLIYFQGNSAPDKSGLPSDRFSAERTGGSVSTLTIQRTQQEDSAVYLCASSLAPGTGELFFGEGSRLTVL.

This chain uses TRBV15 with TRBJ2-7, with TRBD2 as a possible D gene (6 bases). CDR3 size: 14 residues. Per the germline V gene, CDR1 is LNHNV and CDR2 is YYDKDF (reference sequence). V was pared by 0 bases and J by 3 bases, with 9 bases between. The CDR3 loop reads CATSREGGGYEQYF. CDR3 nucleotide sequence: TGTGCCACCAGCAGAGAGGGGGGAGGCTACGAGCAGTACTTC. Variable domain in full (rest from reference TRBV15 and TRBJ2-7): DAMVIQNPRYQVTQFGKPVTLSCSQTLNHNVMYWYQQKSSQAPKLLFHYYDKDFNNEADTPDNFQSRRPNTSFCFLDIRSPGLGDTAMYLCATSREGGGYEQYFGPGTRLTVT.

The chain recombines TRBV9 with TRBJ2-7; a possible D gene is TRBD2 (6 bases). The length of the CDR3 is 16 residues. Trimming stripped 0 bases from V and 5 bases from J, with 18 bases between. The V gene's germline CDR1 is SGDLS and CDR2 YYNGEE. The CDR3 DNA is TGTGCCAGCAGCGTAGATGACGCCAGAGGGAGGAACGAGCAGTACTTC. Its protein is CASSVDDARGRNEQYF. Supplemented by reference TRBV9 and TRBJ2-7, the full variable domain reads DSGVTQTPKHLITATGQRVTLRCSPRSGDLSVYWYQQSLDQGLQFLIQYYNGEERAKGNILERFSAQQFPDLHSELNLSSLELGDSALYFCASSVDDARGRNEQYFGPGTRLTVT.

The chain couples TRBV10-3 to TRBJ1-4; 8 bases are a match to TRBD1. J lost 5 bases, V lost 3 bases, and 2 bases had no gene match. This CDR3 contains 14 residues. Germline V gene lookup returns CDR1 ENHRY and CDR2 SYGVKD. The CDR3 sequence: CAISERQGNEKLFF. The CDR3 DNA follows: TGTGCCATCAGTGAACGACAGGGGAATGAAAAACTGTTTTTT.

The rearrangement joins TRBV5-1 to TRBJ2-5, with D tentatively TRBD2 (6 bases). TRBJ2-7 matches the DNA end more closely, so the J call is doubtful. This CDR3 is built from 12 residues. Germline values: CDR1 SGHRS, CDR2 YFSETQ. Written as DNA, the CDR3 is TGCGCCAGCAGCCAAGGACTAAACGAGCAGTACTTC. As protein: CASSQGLNEQYF.

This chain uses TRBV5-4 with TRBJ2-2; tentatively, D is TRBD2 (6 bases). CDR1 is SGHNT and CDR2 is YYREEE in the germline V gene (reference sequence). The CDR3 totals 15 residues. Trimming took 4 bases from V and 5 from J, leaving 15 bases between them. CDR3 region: CASSLGTSSTGELFF. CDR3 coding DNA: TGTGCCAGCAGCCTGGGAACTAGCAGTACCGGGGAGCTGTTTTTT.

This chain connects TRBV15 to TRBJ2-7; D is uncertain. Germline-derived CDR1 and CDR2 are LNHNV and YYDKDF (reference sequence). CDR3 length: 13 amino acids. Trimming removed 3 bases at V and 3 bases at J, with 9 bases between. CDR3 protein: CATSSGHDYEQYF. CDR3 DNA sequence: TGTGCCACCAGCAGCGGTCATGACTACGAGCAGTACTTC.

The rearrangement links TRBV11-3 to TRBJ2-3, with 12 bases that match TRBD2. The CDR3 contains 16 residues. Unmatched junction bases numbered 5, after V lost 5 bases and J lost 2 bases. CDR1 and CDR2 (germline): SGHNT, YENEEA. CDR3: CASSPGTSGYTDTQYF. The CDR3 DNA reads TGTGCCAGCAGCCCCGGGACTAGCGGGTACACAGATACGCAGTATTTT. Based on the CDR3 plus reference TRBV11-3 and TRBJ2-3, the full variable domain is EAGVVQSPRYKIIEKKQPVAFWCNPISGHNTLYWYLQNLGQGPELLIRYENEEAVDDSQLPKDRFSAERLKGVDSTLKIQPAELGDSAVYLCASSPGTSGYTDTQYFGPGTRLTVL.

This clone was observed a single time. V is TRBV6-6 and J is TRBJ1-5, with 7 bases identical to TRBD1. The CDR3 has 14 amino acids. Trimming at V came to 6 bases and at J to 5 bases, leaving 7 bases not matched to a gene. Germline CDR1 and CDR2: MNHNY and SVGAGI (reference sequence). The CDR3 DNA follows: TGTGCCAGCAGAACGGGACAGTTTTATCAGCCCCAGCATTTT. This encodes CASRTGQFYQPQHF.

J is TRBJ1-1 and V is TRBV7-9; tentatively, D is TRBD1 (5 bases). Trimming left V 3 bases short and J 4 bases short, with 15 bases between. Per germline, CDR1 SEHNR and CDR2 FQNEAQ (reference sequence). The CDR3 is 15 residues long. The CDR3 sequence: CASSFLGSGGTEAFF. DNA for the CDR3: TGTGCCAGCAGCTTCTTAGGGTCCGGGGGCACTGAAGCTTTCTTT.

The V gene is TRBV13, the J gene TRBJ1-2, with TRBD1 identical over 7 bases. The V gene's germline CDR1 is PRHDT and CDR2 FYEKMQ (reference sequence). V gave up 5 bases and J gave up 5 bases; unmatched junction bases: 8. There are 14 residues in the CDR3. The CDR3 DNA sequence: TGTGCCAGCAGCCTACAGGGGATGGGATATGGCTACACCTTC. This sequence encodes CASSLQGMGYGYTF.

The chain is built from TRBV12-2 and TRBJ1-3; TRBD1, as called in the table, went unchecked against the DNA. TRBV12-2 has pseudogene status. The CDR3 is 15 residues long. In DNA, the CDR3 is TGTGCAAGTCCCCGGACAGGTTACTCTGGAAACACCATATATTTT. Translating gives CASPRTGYSGNTIYF.

Here the CDR3 reads CASSLAGNNYGYTF. The CDR3 DNA sequence: TGTGCCAGCAGTTTAGCAGGGAATAACTATGGCTACACCTTC. The V call is TRBV27, the J call TRBJ1-2, with D tentatively TRBD1 (5 bases). CDR1 and CDR2 from the germline V gene are MNHEY and SMNVEV (reference sequence). V lost 2 bases and J lost 1, with 8 bases in between. CDR3 length: 14 amino acids.

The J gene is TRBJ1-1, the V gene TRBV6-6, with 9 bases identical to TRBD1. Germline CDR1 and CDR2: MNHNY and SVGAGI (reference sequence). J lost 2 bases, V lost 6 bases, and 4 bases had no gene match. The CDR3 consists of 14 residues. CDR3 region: CASRMTGGNTEAFF. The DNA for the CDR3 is TGTGCCAGCAGGATGACAGGGGGTAACACTGAAGCTTTCTTT.

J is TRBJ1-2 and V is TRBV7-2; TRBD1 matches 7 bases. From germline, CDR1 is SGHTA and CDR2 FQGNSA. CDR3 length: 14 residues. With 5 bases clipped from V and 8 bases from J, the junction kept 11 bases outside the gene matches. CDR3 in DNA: TGTGCCAGCAGCCCCAAGGGACAGAGCGGGGGCTACACCTTC. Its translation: CASSPKGQSGGYTF.

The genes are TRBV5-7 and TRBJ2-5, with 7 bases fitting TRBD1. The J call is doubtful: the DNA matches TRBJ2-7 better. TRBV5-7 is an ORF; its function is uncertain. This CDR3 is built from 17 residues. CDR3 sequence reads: CASSLIVVGRGSYEQYF. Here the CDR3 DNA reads TGTGCCAGCAGCTTGATAGTGGTGGGCAGGGGGTCCTACGAGCAGTACTTC.

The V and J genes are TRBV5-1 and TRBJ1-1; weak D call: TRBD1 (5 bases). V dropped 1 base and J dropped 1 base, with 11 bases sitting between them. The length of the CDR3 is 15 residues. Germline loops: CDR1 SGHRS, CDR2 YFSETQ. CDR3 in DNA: TGCGCCAGCAGCTTGTCGGGGGGAGGGAACACTGAAGCTTTCTTT. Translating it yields CASSLSGGGNTEAFF.

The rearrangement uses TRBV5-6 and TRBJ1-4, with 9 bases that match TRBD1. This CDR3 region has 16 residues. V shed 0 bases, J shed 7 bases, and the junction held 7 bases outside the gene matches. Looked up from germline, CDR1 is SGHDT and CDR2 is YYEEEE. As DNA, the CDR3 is TGTGCCAGCAGCTTGGGAGGGACAGGGTACGGTGAAAAACTGTTTTTT. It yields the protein CASSLGGTGYGEKLFF.

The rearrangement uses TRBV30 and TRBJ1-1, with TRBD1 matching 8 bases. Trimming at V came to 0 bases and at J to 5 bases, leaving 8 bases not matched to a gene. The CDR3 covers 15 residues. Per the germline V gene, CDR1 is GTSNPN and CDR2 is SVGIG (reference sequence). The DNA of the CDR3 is TGTGCCTGGAGTGTACGGGACAGGTCGCGAACTGAAGCTTTCTTT. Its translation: CAWSVRDRSRTEAFF.

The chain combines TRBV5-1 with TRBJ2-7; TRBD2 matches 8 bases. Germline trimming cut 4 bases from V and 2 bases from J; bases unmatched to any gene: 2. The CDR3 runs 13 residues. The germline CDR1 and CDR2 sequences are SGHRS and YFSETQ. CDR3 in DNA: TGCGCCAGCAGCCCGGGGGGGGCCTACGAGCAGTACTTC. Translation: CASSPGGAYEQYF.

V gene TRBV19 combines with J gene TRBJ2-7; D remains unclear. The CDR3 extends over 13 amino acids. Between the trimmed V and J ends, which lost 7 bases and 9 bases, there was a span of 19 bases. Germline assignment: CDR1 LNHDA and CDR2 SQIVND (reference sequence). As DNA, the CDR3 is TGTGCCAGTATTAGGTATCCAATGACGGGGCAGTACTTC. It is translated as CASIRYPMTGQYF.

CDR3 bases: TGCGCCAGCCGCGCCAAGGTACTAGCGAGCCAAGAGACCCAGTACTTC. Encoded protein: CASRAKVLASQETQYF. V is TRBV5-1 and J is TRBJ2-5, with 7 nucleotides matching TRBD2. Trimming took 7 bases from V and 1 from J; bases not matched to a gene: 13. This CDR3 has 16 amino acids. CDR1 and CDR2 from the germline V gene are SGHRS and YFSETQ.

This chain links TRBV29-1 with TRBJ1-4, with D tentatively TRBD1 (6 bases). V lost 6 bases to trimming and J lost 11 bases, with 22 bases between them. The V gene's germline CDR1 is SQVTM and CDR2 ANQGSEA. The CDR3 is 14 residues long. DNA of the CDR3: TGCAGCGTGGCCAGGGACATCGGGAGGGAGAAACTGTTTTTT. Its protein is CSVARDIGREKLFF.